These T cell receptor beta chains were read from a single sample in a study of T cell repertoires in aging, cancer and after chemotherapy. Via MiXCR, TCRdb re-called the multiplex PCR reads, giving one row per CDR3 protein. The sample carries about 3,000 distinct CDR3 sequences, around 21% recorded once. The specimen sequenced was blood. The receptors originated from a human donor with a solid tumor. Both conserved end residues are part of each CDR3. A D gene is named only where the DNA matches it firmly. Expanded clones are given a class, and other clones once, few, many or no size at all.

clone_size j_call d_call v_call cdr3_aa cdr3_nt
medium-sized TRBJ1-5 . TRBV15 CATSRTYGNQPQHF TGTGCCACCAGCAGAACATACGGCAATCAGCCCCAGCATTTT
medium-sized TRBJ1-1 . TRBV7-9 CASSFRAGVAAFF TGTGCCAGCAGCTTCCGGGCAGGTGTCGCAGCTTTCTTT
medium-sized TRBJ2-1 . TRBV6-1 CASSGGEVDEQFF TGTGCCAGCAGCGGGGGTGAGGTTGATGAGCAGTTCTTC
medium-sized TRBJ1-1 . TRBV19 CASSLGRGTEAFF TGTGCCAGTAGTCTAGGAAGAGGTACTGAAGCTTTCTTT
. TRBJ1-2 . TRBV28 CASSLGGRSYGYTF TGTGCCAGCAGTTTGGGGGGGCGGTCCTATGGCTACACCTTC
few TRBJ1-1 . TRBV7-2 CASSLGGWWQGNTEAFF TGTGCCAGCAGCTTAGGGGGTTGGTGGCAGGGGAACACTGAAGCTTTCTTT
few TRBJ1-2 . TRBV6-5 CASSKIPGQLSYGYTF TGTGCCAGCAGTAAGATCCCAGGACAGCTCTCCTATGGCTACACCTTC
medium-sized TRBJ1-1 . TRBV6-5 CASSYSGGGYTEAFF TGTGCCAGCAGTTACTCTGGAGGCGGGTACACTGAAGCTTTCTTT
few TRBJ2-3 . TRBV14 CASKTGLSTDTQYF TGTGCCAGTAAGACCGGCCTTAGCACAGATACGCAGTATTTT
few TRBJ2-7 TRBD2 TRBV13 CASSLRGLGEQYF TGTGCCAGCAGCTTAAGGGGACTAGGAGAGCAGTACTTC
. TRBJ1-2 . TRBV24-1 CATSEGTQVYGYTF TGTGCCACCAGTGAGGGGACGCAGGTCTATGGCTACACCTTC
. TRBJ2-3 TRBD2 TRBV19 CASSILSGGSDTQYF TGTGCCAGTAGTATCCTTAGCGGGGGGTCAGATACGCAGTATTTT
medium-sized TRBJ2-1 TRBD2 TRBV29-1 CSAKWTSGEGEQFF TGCAGCGCTAAGTGGACTAGCGGAGAGGGAGAGCAGTTCTTC
medium-sized TRBJ2-7 . TRBV13 CASSPGRRTYEQYF TGTGCCAGCAGCCCCGGACGTCGTACCTACGAGCAGTACTTC
. TRBJ1-5 . TRBV28 CASSPQEGVQPQHF TGTGCCAGCAGTCCCCAAGAAGGGGTTCAGCCCCAGCATTTT
few TRBJ2-3 TRBD2 TRBV6-4 CASSPSAGGATDTQYF TGTGCCAGCAGCCCTAGCGCGGGGGGGGCCACAGATACGCAGTATTTT
few TRBJ1-1 TRBD1 TRBV7-9 CASSAPGTGEAFF TGTGCCAGCAGCGCACCCGGGACAGGCGAAGCTTTCTTT
. TRBJ2-7 . TRBV5-1 CVSSRGSGSIYEQYF TGCGTCAGCAGCCGGGGTTCCGGGTCTATATACGAGCAGTACTTC
medium-sized TRBJ1-6 . TRBV20-1 CSASLGGDNSPLHF TGCAGTGCTAGTCTGGGGGGGGACAATTCACCCCTCCACTTT
. TRBJ2-3 . TRBV13 CASSHADRRTDTQYF TGTGCCAGCAGCCATGCCGACCGACGCACAGATACGCAGTATTTT
. TRBJ2-2 . TRBV5-1 CASSLVLRAGGELFF TGCGCCAGCAGCTTGGTATTGAGGGCCGGCGGGGAGCTGTTTTTT
medium-sized TRBJ2-7 . TRBV15 CATSRAAGQYEQYF TGTGCCACCAGCAGAGCCGCAGGTCAATACGAGCAGTACTTC
medium-sized TRBJ2-7 TRBD1 TRBV6-1 CASSLDRDSYEQYF TGTGCCAGCAGCCTCGACAGGGATTCCTACGAGCAGTACTTC
few TRBJ1-2 . TRBV24-1 CATSDKDMNGYTF TGTGCCACCAGTGATAAGGACATGAATGGCTACACCTTC
. TRBJ1-1 TRBD1 TRBV19 CASTAGGYTEAFF TGTGCCAGCACCGCAGGGGGCTACACTGAAGCTTTCTTT
few TRBJ2-1 . TRBV30 CAWGLDGVSEQFF TGTGCCTGGGGGCTCGACGGGGTTAGTGAGCAGTTCTTC
medium-sized TRBJ2-5 . TRBV19 CASSEVLGRIQETQYF TGTGCCAGTAGTGAGGTCTTAGGACGGATTCAAGAGACCCAGTACTTC
medium-sized TRBJ1-5 . TRBV7-9 CASSYEQENQPQHF TGTGCCAGCAGCTACGAACAGGAAAATCAGCCCCAGCATTTT
medium-sized TRBJ2-7 TRBD2 TRBV27 CASSPPGLAGGEQYF TGTGCCAGCAGTCCCCCAGGGCTAGCGGGAGGCGAGCAGTACTTC
. TRBJ2-5 . TRBV27 CASSFGGRGETQYF TGTGCCAGCAGTTTCGGGGGGCGAGGGGAGACCCAGTACTTC
few TRBJ2-5 . TRBV6-5 CASGPTRAETQYF TGTGCCAGCGGACCCACGAGGGCGGAGACCCAGTACTTC
medium-sized TRBJ2-7 TRBD1 TRBV6-1 CASSESEGAQYEQYF TGTGCCAGCAGTGAATCTGAGGGGGCGCAATACGAGCAGTACTTC
. TRBJ2-7 . TRBV20-1 CSAAGTPSPEQYF TGCAGTGCGGCCGGGACACCCTCTCCCGAGCAGTACTTC
few TRBJ1-1 TRBD1 TRBV13 CATRTGMITEAFF TGTGCCACCAGGACAGGGATGATCACTGAAGCTTTCTTT
. TRBJ1-5 . TRBV27 CASSSMVNQPQHF TGTGCCAGCAGTTCGATGGTGAATCAGCCCCAGCATTTT
few TRBJ2-3 TRBD2 TRBV28 CASSTPIGLADTDTQYF TGTGCCAGCAGTACACCCATAGGACTAGCCGACACAGATACGCAGTATTTT
few TRBJ2-7 . TRBV5-6 CASSLRRSSYEQYF TGTGCCAGCAGCTTACGACGGAGCTCCTACGAGCAGTACTTC
medium-sized TRBJ2-7 . TRBV10-1 CASSAIPYDEQYF TGCGCCAGCAGTGCGATCCCGTACGACGAGCAGTACTTC
few TRBJ2-2 TRBD1 TRBV6-5 CASGTGDTGELFF TGTGCCAGCGGGACAGGGGACACCGGGGAGCTGTTTTTT
. TRBJ1-1 . TRBV13 CASSLEREGRVNTEAFF TGTGCCAGCAGCTTAGAACGGGAGGGCAGGGTGAACACTGAAGCTTTCTTT
. TRBJ2-7 . TRBV6-5 CASSESGVGYEQYF TGTGCCAGCAGTGAGTCGGGAGTTGGGTACGAGCAGTACTTC
few TRBJ2-1 TRBD2 TRBV6-5 CASSEGTSETNEQFF TGTGCCAGCAGTGAAGGGACTAGCGAGACCAATGAGCAGTTCTTC
. TRBJ1-6 . TRBV20-1 CSARDGVRAFYNSPLHF TGCAGTGCTAGAGATGGGGTGCGGGCCTTCTATAATTCACCCCTCCACTTT
. TRBJ2-3 TRBD1 TRBV7-9 CASSLLQGESADTQYF TGTGCCAGCAGCTTACTCCAGGGGGAGTCGGCAGATACGCAGTATTTT
. TRBJ2-2 . TRBV7-3 CASSLIQQGTGELFF TGTGCCAGCAGCTTAATTCAGCAGGGCACCGGGGAGCTGTTTTTT
few TRBJ2-3 . TRBV28 CASSLGQSLTDTQYF TGTGCCAGCAGTTTAGGACAGTCTCTCACAGATACGCAGTATTTT
. TRBJ2-7 TRBD2 TRBV12-3/TRBV12-4 CASSLDFGLAEIYEQYF TGTGCCAGCAGTTTAGATTTCGGACTAGCGGAAATCTACGAGCAGTACTTC
medium-sized TRBJ2-3 TRBD2 TRBV6-1 CASAGSGSIDTQYF TGTGCCAGCGCCGGTAGCGGGAGCATAGATACGCAGTATTTT
few TRBJ1-3 . TRBV11-3 CASIARGDTGNTIYF TGTGCCAGCATCGCTAGGGGAGACACTGGAAACACCATATATTTT